This T cell receptor (beta chain) is from a study of type 1 regulatory T cells. Study overall: An in vitro protocol generated T-allo10, a Tr1-enriched, alloantigen-specific CD4 T cell product.

Worth noting for this clonotype: What it binds is unknown.

Germline CDR1 and CDR2: SGHVS and FQNEAQ. The CDR3 loop spans 14 amino acids. The V segment lost 4 bases and the J segment 2 bases; nucleotides outside the gene matches: 1. One entry per CDR3 protein, called by TCRdb with MiXCR from the reads. The data contain 60,000 to 70,000 distinct CDR3 sequences, roughly 49% of them seen just once; the ten biggest clones take up around 2.1%. The genes are TRBV7-8 and TRBJ1-4; TRBD1 matches 7 bases. This receptor was taken from a human donor in good health. The source material was cultured non-Tr1 T cells, either the whole culture or a sorted T cell fraction (not recorded which). The CDR3 region has the DNA TGTGCCAGCAGCTGGACAGGCACTAATGAAAAACTGTTTTTT. Translated: CASSWTGTNEKLFF.